The 5 T cell receptor beta chains below were found in one sample sequenced in a study of molecular identifiers for immune sequencing clone quantification. TCRdb re-called the PCR reads through MiXCR, storing one row per CDR3 protein. The sample contains hundreds of thousands of distinct CDR3 sequences, approximately 24% of which appear only once. Sequencing was performed on naive CD8+ T cells from blood, with Jurkat cell RNA spiked in. The subset: FACS-sorted CD8+CD4-CCR7+CD45RA+ naive T cells. These TCRs come from a human donor in good health. Some libraries in this study had Jurkat cell RNA spiked in.

As regards this clonotype: This could be a read error, since a much larger clone is one nucleotide away. The J gene is TRBJ2-1, the V gene TRBV4-3, with unresolved D. The CDR3 loop spans 15 amino acids. The V gene lost 0 bases and the J gene lost 1 base, with 7 bases spanning the gap. Per germline, CDR1 LGHNA and CDR2 YSLEER. The CDR3 loop reads CASSQDAWSYNEQFF. The CDR3 bases are TGCGCCAGCAGCCAAGATGCGTGGTCCTACAATGAGCAGTTCTTC.

This clonotype occurred many times. The chain has TRBV7-9 and TRBJ2-7, with D tentatively TRBD2 (6 bases). CDR1 and CDR2 from the germline V gene are SEHNR and FQNEAQ (reference sequence). The germline V and J ends were trimmed by 7 bases and 0 bases, with 7 bases remaining between them. The CDR3 covers 12 residues. The CDR3 region is CASTGSSYEQYF. DNA for the CDR3: TGTGCCAGCACCGGGAGCTCCTACGAGCAGTACTTC. The whole variable domain, filled in from reference TRBV7-9 and TRBJ2-7, reads DTGVSQNPRHKITKRGQNVTFRCDPISEHNRLYWYRQTLGQGPEFLTYFQNEAQLEKSRLLSDRFSAERPKGSFSTLEIQRTEQGDSAMYLCASTGSSYEQYFGPGTRLTVT.

This clonotype occurred a few times. The chain employs TRBV7-9 and TRBJ2-1; D not resolved. V was shortened by 1 base and J by 5 bases, with 12 bases between the two germline ends. The CDR3 consists of 15 residues. Germline CDR1 SEHNR, CDR2 FQNEAQ (reference sequence). For the CDR3, the DNA is TGTGCCAGCAGCTTAGTAGGATGGGGAAACAATGAGCAGTTCTTC. This codes for CASSLVGWGNNEQFF.

Concerning this clonotype itself: At one end, the junction sequence differs from germline, possibly due to a read error. This rearrangement joins TRBV5-3 to TRBJ1-1, with D tentatively TRBD1 (6 bases). TRBV5-3 is identified as an open reading frame with a role that is uncertain. This CDR3 has 15 amino acids. This CDR3 is CASSLGTGCLTEAFF. CDR3 DNA: TGTGCCAGCAGCTTGGGTACAGGGTGTTTGACTGAAGCTTTCTTT.

This clonotype has just a few counts. This chain links TRBV20-1 with TRBJ2-3; D may match TRBD1 or TRBD2 (5 bases each). The CDR3 covers 14 residues. CDR1 and CDR2 from the germline V gene are DFQATT and SNEGSKA (reference sequence). Trimming shortened V by 3 bases and J by 7 bases, and 17 bases separated the two germline ends. CDR3 residues: CSASWDLDAYTQYF. The DNA of the CDR3 is TGCAGTGCTAGTTGGGACCTGGACGCCTATACGCAGTATTTT.